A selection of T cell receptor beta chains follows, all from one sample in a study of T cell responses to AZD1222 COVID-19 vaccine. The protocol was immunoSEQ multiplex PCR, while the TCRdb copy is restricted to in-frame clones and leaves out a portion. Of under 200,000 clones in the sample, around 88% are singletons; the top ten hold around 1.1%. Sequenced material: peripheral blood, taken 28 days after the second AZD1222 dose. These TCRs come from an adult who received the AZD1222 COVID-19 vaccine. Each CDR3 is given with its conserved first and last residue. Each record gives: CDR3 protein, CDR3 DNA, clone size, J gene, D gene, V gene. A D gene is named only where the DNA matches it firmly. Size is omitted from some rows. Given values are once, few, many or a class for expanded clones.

CASSTPGPNSNGYTF | TGTGCCAGTAGCACCCCGGGTCCGAATTCCAATGGCTACACCTTC | - | TRBJ1-2 | - | TRBV19
CASRLQGMDEAFF | TGTGCCAGCAGATTACAGGGAATGGATGAAGCTTTCTTT | - | TRBJ1-1 | - | TRBV6-5
CASSSVAGGTYNEQFF | TGTGCCAGCAGCTCTGTAGCGGGGGGCACCTACAATGAGCAGTTCTTC | - | TRBJ2-1 | TRBD2 | TRBV7-8
CATSRVFKGPPYGYTF | TGTGCCACCAGCAGAGTCTTTAAGGGACCACCCTATGGCTACACCTTC | - | TRBJ1-2 | - | TRBV15
CASSQDRAAGANVLTF | TGCGCCAGCAGCCAAGACAGGGCTGCTGGGGCCAACGTCCTGACTTTC | - | TRBJ2-6 | - | TRBV4-3
CASSLVVQETQYF | TGTGCCAGCAGCTTAGTGGTCCAAGAGACCCAGTACTTC | - | TRBJ2-5 | - | TRBV11-2
CASSIGGGYEQYF | TGTGCCAGTAGTATAGGGGGCGGTTACGAGCAGTACTTC | - | TRBJ2-7 | - | TRBV19
CAKQWRGPYEQYF | TGTGCCAAGCAGTGGCGGGGCCCTTACGAGCAGTACTTC | - | TRBJ2-7 | - | TRBV12-3/TRBV12-4
CASSQGGEGNQPQHF | TGTGCCAGCAGTCAGGGAGGGGAGGGCAATCAGCCCCAGCATTTT | - | TRBJ1-5 | - | TRBV2
CASSLGQGNEQFF | TGTGCCAGCAGCTTGGGGCAGGGCAATGAGCAGTTCTTC | few | TRBJ2-1 | - | TRBV5-5
CASSPGREGQPQHF | TGCGCCAGCAGCCCTGGTAGGGAGGGGCAGCCCCAGCATTTT | - | TRBJ1-5 | - | TRBV4-1
CASSQGYEQYF | TGTGCCAGCAGCCAAGGTTACGAGCAGTACTTC | - | TRBJ2-7 | - | TRBV3-1/TRBV3-2
CASSPGFTDTEAFF | TGTGCCAGCAGCCCAGGGTTTACGGACACTGAAGCTTTCTTT | once | TRBJ1-1 | - | TRBV11-2
CASSLWTSGTDTQYF | TGCGCCAGCAGCTTGTGGACTAGCGGCACAGATACGCAGTATTTT | - | TRBJ2-3 | TRBD2 | TRBV5-1
CASSPPGSQETQYF | TGTGCCAGCTCACCACCGGGCAGCCAAGAGACCCAGTACTTC | - | TRBJ2-5 | - | TRBV18
CASSFKRSSYNEQFF | TGTGCCAGCAGTTTCAAAAGGAGCTCCTACAATGAGCAGTTCTTC | - | TRBJ2-1 | - | TRBV27
CASSSQYRGYSPLHF | TGTGCCAGCAGCTCCCAATACAGGGGGTACTCACCCCTCCACTTT | - | TRBJ1-6 | TRBD1 | TRBV5-6
CASSFGQSNEKLFF | TGTGCCAGCAGCTTTGGGCAGAGTAATGAAAAACTGTTTTTT | - | TRBJ1-4 | - | TRBV7-9
CATAVEYNEQFF | TGTGCCACCGCGGTGGAGTACAATGAGCAGTTCTTC | - | TRBJ2-1 | - | TRBV10-3
CASSLRQGDNSPLHF | TGTGCCAGCAGCTTAAGACAAGGCGATAATTCACCCCTCCACTTT | - | TRBJ1-6 | - | TRBV7-2
CASSDRSNQPQHF | TGTGCCAGCAGTGACCGTAGCAATCAGCCCCAGCATTTT | once | TRBJ1-5 | - | TRBV2
CASSPGTGVNYGYTF | TGTGCCAGCTCACCGGGGACAGGGGTGAACTATGGCTACACCTTC | once | TRBJ1-2 | TRBD1 | TRBV18
CASMTETLMNTEAFF | TGTGCCAGCATGACGGAGACACTTATGAACACTGAAGCTTTCTTT | - | TRBJ1-1 | - | TRBV2
CASSYGMNTEAFF | TGTGCCAGCAGTTACGGGATGAACACTGAAGCTTTCTTT | once | TRBJ1-1 | - | TRBV6-5
CASSQQGGATNEKLFF | TGCGCCAGCAGCCAACAGGGGGGAGCTACTAATGAAAAACTGTTTTTT | - | TRBJ1-4 | TRBD1 | TRBV4-3
CASSWGTGETEAFF | TGCGCCAGCAGCTGGGGGACGGGAGAGACTGAAGCTTTCTTT | - | TRBJ1-1 | - | TRBV5-1
CASTPLTPDRGQSYEQYF | TGTGCCAGCACCCCCCTGACACCGGACAGGGGGCAATCCTACGAGCAGTACTTC | - | TRBJ2-7 | TRBD1 | TRBV7-6
CASSHPGLARIEQFF | TGCGCCAGCAGCCATCCGGGACTAGCGCGTATTGAGCAGTTCTTC | - | TRBJ2-1 | TRBD2 | TRBV4-1